The rows below give T cell receptor beta chains drawn from one sample of a study of CD8+ T cells in alopecia areata. Assay used: immunoSEQ multiplex PCR; TCRdb lists only in-frame clones, some missing. The sample records 200,000 to 250,000 clones, roughly 66% being singletons. The source material was CD4+ T cells sorted from blood, sampled at week 44, from a patient treated with tofacitinib. Receptors were obtained from a human donor with alopecia areata. The CDR3 runs from the conserved cysteine through the conserved F or W.

16 | TRBV6-5 | CASSYLTLSYNSPLHF
14 | TRBV30 | CAWIGQGPHTEAFF
13 | TRBV29-1 | CSVETQTNYGYTF
15 | TRBV11-2 | CASSLGGPTSNTQYF
13 | TRBV5-1 | CASSPEVSTEAFF
16 | TRBV25-1 | CASSERKRASTDTQYF
12 | TRBV29-1 | CSVGGRGTEAFF
13 | TRBV29-1 | CSVYLTGLYGYTF
13 | TRBV7-9 | CASSPNPNSPLHF
16 | TRBV5-1 | CASSLAFGGPNSPLHF
14 | TRBV27 | CASSFLGLGDTQYF
13 | TRBV29-1 | CSARREMNTEAFF
13 | TRBV29-1 | CSVGDLGSYEQYF
19 | TRBV5-1 | CASSLLLRTQRSGTGELFF
14 | TRBV2 | CASSGQGGPYEQYF
20 | TRBV4-3 | CASSQEGNPTHFRKDYGYTF
14 | TRBV5-1 | CASSPGQDKNIQYF